The clone carrying this T cell receptor beta chain was observed a single time. Its antigen is not known. The data derive from a study of CD8+ T cells in alopecia areata. Study-wide results and limits: Patients showed less clear TCR sequence sharing than mice, possibly partly because of HLA diversity.

TCR sequencing used cDNA made by reverse transcription of extracted RNA. The repertoire was sequenced with immunoSEQ multiplex PCR; TCRdb's copy has only in-frame clones and lacks some. The data show 190,000 or so clones, with roughly 62% seen just once and approximately 12% held by the top ten. Stated treatment: oral pan-JAK inhibitor, 5-10 mg twice daily. PBMCs served as the source from which CD4+ and CD8+ T cells were sorted. There are 14 residues in the CDR3. CDR1 is SGHDT, CDR2 YYEEEE, per germline. V was trimmed by 2 bases and J by 4 bases, leaving 12 bases between them. This sequence joins TRBV5-6 and TRBJ1-1; D not certain. This receptor was taken from a human donor with alopecia areata. The sequenced sample was CD8+ T cells sorted from blood, obtained at week 24, from a patient treated with tofacitinib. The CDR3 sequence is CASSFSNPVTEAFF. The CDR3 DNA is TGTGCCAGCAGCTTTTCGAACCCGGTCACTGAAGCTTTCTTT.